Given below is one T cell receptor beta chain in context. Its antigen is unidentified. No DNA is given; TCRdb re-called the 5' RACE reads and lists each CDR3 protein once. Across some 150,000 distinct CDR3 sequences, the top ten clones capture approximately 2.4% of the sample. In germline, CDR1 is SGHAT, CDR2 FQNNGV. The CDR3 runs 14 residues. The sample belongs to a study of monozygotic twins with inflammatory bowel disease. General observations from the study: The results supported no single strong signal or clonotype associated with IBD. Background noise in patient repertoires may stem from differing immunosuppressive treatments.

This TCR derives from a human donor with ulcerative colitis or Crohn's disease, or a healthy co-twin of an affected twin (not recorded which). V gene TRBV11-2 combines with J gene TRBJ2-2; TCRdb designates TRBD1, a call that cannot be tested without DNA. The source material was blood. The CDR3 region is CASTINRGTGELFF. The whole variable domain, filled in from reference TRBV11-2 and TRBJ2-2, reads EAGVAQSPRYKIIEKRQSVAFWCNPISGHATLYWYQQILGQGPKLLIQFQNNGVVDDSQLPKDRFSAERLKGVDSTLKIQPAKLEDSAVYLCASTINRGTGELFFGEGSRLTVL.